The 2 T cell receptor beta chains listed next were all sequenced from one sample in a study of cytomegalovirus exposure and HLA in healthy donors. Vbeta (60) and Jbeta (13) primers were used in the PCR. TCRdb keeps only in-frame clones here, not all; method: immunoSEQ multiplex PCR. The profile shows some 86,000 clones, about 66% of them singletons. Sequencing was performed on PBMCs. The source is a man aged 25-45 years in good health and CMV-seronegative.

The chain recombines TRBV5-1 with TRBJ1-5; D is unresolved. This CDR3 spans 17 amino acids. V was clipped by 4 bases and J by 2 bases, with 19 bases between them. Germline CDR1 is SGHRS and CDR2 is YFSETQ. The CDR3 sequence: CASSEGGSGFGNQPQHF. For the CDR3, the DNA is TGCGCCAGCAGCGAAGGAGGGTCGGGCTTTGGCAATCAGCCCCAGCATTTT.

V and J are TRBV7-2 and TRBJ2-5; the match to TRBD2 covers 11 bases. V was clipped by 6 bases and J by 5 bases; unmatched bases: 11. The CDR3 runs 16 residues. CDR1 is SGHTA, CDR2 FQGNSA, per germline. CDR3 residues: CASSYSGGALRETQYF. CDR3 coding DNA: TGTGCCAGCAGTTATAGCGGGGGGGCCTTAAGGGAGACCCAGTACTTC.